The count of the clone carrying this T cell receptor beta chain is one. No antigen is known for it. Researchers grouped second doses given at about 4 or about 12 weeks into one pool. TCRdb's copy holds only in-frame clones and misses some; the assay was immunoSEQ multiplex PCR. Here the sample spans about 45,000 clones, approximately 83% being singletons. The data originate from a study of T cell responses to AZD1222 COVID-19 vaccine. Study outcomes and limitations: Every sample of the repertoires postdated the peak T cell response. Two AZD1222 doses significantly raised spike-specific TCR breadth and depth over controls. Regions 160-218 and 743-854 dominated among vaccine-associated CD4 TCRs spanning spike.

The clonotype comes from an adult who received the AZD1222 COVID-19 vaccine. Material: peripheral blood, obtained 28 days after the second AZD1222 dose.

CDR3 in amino acids: CASLRHANTGELFF. As DNA, the CDR3 is TGTGCCAGCTTGCGCCACGCGAACACCGGGGAGCTGTTTTTT. The chain joins TRBV6-5 to TRBJ2-2; no reliable D call. The CDR3 contains 14 residues. Deletions cut 8 bases from V and 0 bases from J, with 10 bases between. Germline V gene data show CDR1 as MNHEY and CDR2 as SVGAGI.